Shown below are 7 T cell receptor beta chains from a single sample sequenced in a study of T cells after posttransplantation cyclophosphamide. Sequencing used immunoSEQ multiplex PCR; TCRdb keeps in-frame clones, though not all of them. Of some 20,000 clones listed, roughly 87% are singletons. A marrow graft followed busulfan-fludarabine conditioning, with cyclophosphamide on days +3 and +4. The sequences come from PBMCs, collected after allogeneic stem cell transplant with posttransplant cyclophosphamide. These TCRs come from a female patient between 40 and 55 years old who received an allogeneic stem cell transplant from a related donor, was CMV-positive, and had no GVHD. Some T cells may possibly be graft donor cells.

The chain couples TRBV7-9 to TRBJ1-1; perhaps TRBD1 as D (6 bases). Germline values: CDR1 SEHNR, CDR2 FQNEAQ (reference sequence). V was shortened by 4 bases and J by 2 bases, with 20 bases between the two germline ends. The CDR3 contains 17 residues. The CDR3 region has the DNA TGTGCCAGCAGCTATCCTGTGGGGGCCAGGGCCAACACTGAAGCTTTCTTT. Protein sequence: CASSYPVGARANTEAFF.

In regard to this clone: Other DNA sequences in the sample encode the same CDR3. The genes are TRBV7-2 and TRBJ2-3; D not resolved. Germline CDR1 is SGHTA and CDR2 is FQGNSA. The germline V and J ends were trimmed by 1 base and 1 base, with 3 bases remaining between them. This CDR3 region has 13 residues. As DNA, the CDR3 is TGTGCCAGCAGCTTAGTAGGCACAGATACGCAGTATTTT. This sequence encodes CASSLVGTDTQYF.

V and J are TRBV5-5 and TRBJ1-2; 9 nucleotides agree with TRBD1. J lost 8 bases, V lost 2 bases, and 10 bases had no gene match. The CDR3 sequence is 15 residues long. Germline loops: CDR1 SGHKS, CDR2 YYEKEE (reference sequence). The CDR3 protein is CASSFSLQGARGYTF. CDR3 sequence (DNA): TGTGCCAGCAGCTTCTCACTACAGGGGGCGCGGGGCTACACCTTC.

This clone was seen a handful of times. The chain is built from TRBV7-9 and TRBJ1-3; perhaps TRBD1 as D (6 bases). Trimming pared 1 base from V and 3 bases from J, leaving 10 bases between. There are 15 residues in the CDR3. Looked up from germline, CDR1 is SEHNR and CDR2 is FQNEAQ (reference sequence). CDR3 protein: CASSLGGQVGNTIYF. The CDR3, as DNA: TGTGCCAGCAGCTTAGGGGGGCAGGTTGGAAACACCATATATTTT.

CDR3 in DNA: TGTGCCAGTAGTAGGGACAGGGGACTCTACAATGAGCAGTTCTTC. It yields the protein CASSRDRGLYNEQFF. The V call is TRBV19, the J call TRBJ2-1, with 10 bases fitting TRBD1. This CDR3 comprises 15 residues. Germline V CDR1 and CDR2: LNHDA, SQIVND (reference sequence). V trimming: 4 bases; J trimming: 3 bases; junction bases outside the gene matches: 3. Variable domain in full (rest from reference TRBV19 and TRBJ2-1): DGGITQSPKYLFRKEGQNVTLSCEQNLNHDAMYWYRQDPGQGLRLIYYSQIVNDFQKGDIAEGYSVSREKKESFPLTVTSAQKNPTAFYLCASSRDRGLYNEQFFGPGTRLTVL.

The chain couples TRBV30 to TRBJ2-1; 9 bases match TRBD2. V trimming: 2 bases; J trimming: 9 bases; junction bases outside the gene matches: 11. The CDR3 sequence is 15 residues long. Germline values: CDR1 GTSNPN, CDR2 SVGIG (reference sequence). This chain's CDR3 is CAWSLGVASGIEQFF. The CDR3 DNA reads TGTGCCTGGAGTTTAGGGGTGGCTAGCGGGATTGAGCAGTTCTTC.

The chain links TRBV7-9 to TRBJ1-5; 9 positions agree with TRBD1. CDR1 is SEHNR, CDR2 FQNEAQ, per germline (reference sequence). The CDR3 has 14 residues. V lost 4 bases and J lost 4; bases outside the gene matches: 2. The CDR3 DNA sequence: TGTGCCAGCAGCTCAGGACAGGGGAATCAGCCCCAGCATTTT. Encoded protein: CASSSGQGNQPQHF.